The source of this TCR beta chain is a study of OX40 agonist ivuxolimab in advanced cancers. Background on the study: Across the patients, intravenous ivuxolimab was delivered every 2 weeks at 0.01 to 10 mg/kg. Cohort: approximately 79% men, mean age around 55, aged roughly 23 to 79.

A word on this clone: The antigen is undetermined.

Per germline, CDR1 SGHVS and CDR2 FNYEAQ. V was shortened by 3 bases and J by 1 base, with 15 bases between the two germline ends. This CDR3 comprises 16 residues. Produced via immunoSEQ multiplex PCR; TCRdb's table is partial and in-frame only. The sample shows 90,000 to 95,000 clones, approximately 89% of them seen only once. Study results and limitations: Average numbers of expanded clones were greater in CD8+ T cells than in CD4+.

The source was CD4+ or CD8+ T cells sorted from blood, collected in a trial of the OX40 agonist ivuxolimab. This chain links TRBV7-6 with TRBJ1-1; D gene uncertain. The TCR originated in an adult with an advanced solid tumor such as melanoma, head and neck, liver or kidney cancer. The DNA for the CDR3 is TGTGCCAGCAGCTTCTACCCTTTGGAGCCGAACACTGAAGCTTTCTTT. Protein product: CASSFYPLEPNTEAFF.